This is a list of T cell receptor beta chains from one sample in a study of blood T cell repertoires in COVID-19. The data were produced by immunoSEQ multiplex PCR, yet TCRdb's version contains in-frame clones alone and is incomplete. The table includes about 160,000 clones, roughly 90% detected once. Sequencing was performed on PBMCs or T cells enriched from blood (not recorded which). The receptors were sampled from a woman aged 45-59 years who had recovered from COVID-19. Both conserved end residues are part of each CDR3. A D gene is named only where the DNA matches it firmly. A clone size is listed for some rows: how often the clone was seen (once, few, many), or a class if it is expanded.

cdr3_nt: TGTGCCAGCAGCGTAGGGCCTAACTATGGCTACACCTTC
cdr3_aa: CASSVGPNYGYTF
v_call: TRBV9
d_call: .
j_call: TRBJ1-2
clone_size: .

cdr3_nt: TGTGCCAGCTCACCCAACAGCTACAATGAGCAGTTCTTC
cdr3_aa: CASSPNSYNEQFF
v_call: TRBV18
d_call: .
j_call: TRBJ2-1
clone_size: .

cdr3_nt: TGTGCCAGCACTCTCAGGGGGCCGGTGGATGGCTACACCTTC
cdr3_aa: CASTLRGPVDGYTF
v_call: TRBV6-5
d_call: TRBD1
j_call: TRBJ1-2
clone_size: .

cdr3_nt: TGTGCCAGTAGTATAGCCGTCGCTAACTATGGCTACACCTTC
cdr3_aa: CASSIAVANYGYTF
v_call: TRBV19
d_call: .
j_call: TRBJ1-2
clone_size: .

cdr3_nt: TGTGCCACCTGGGGCGGGGTCCAAGAGACCCAGTACTTC
cdr3_aa: CATWGGVQETQYF
v_call: TRBV6-5
d_call: .
j_call: TRBJ2-5
clone_size: .

cdr3_nt: TGTGCCAGCAGCCCTCGACTAGCGGGGGGCCACAATGAGCAGTTCTTC
cdr3_aa: CASSPRLAGGHNEQFF
v_call: TRBV7-8
d_call: TRBD2
j_call: TRBJ2-1
clone_size: .

cdr3_nt: TGTGCCACTGGGAGGATAGGGCTGTACGAGCAGTACTTC
cdr3_aa: CATGRIGLYEQYF
v_call: TRBV7-8
d_call: .
j_call: TRBJ2-7
clone_size: .

cdr3_nt: TGTGCCAGCAGCCCAGTAGCAGCGATGAACACTGAAGCTTTCTTT
cdr3_aa: CASSPVAAMNTEAFF
v_call: TRBV7-6
d_call: .
j_call: TRBJ1-1
clone_size: few

cdr3_nt: TGTGCTAGTGGTTTGGACCACGGGACAGGGAGTTATAGCAATCAGCCCCAGCATTTT
cdr3_aa: CASGLDHGTGSYSNQPQHF
v_call: TRBV12-5
d_call: TRBD1
j_call: TRBJ1-5
clone_size: .

cdr3_nt: TGTGCCAGTAGTATCATAGTAGCGGGGGGATACAATGAGCAGTTCTTC
cdr3_aa: CASSIIVAGGYNEQFF
v_call: TRBV19
d_call: TRBD2
j_call: TRBJ2-1
clone_size: .

cdr3_nt: TGTGCCAGCAGTTATGGAAGGGGGATAGTGAACACTGAAGCTTTCTTT
cdr3_aa: CASSYGRGIVNTEAFF
v_call: TRBV6-5
d_call: .
j_call: TRBJ1-1
clone_size: .

cdr3_nt: TGCGCCAGCAGTTACACTCGGAGCACCTACGAGCAGTACTTC
cdr3_aa: CASSYTRSTYEQYF
v_call: TRBV6-2/TRBV6-3
d_call: .
j_call: TRBJ2-7
clone_size: .

cdr3_nt: TGTGCCAGCAGCCCTACCTTCCCAATGAACACTGAAGCTTTCTTT
cdr3_aa: CASSPTFPMNTEAFF
v_call: TRBV11-3
d_call: .
j_call: TRBJ1-1
clone_size: few

cdr3_nt: TGTGCCAGTAGTATCAGATCAGGGGGCTGGGAAGATACGCAGTATTTT
cdr3_aa: CASSIRSGGWEDTQYF
v_call: TRBV19
d_call: TRBD1
j_call: TRBJ2-3
clone_size: .

cdr3_nt: TGTGCCAGCAGTGAGGGAACGGGGGGAAACAATGAGCAGTTCTTC
cdr3_aa: CASSEGTGGNNEQFF
v_call: TRBV6-4
d_call: TRBD2
j_call: TRBJ2-1
clone_size: few

cdr3_nt: TGTGCCAGCAGTGTCCAGGGTTGGAGCAGAGTCACCTACGAGCAGTACTTC
cdr3_aa: CASSVQGWSRVTYEQYF
v_call: TRBV2
d_call: .
j_call: TRBJ2-7
clone_size: .

cdr3_nt: TGTGCCAGCTCACCTAACAGGCTCGACACTGAAGCTTTCTTT
cdr3_aa: CASSPNRLDTEAFF
v_call: TRBV18
d_call: .
j_call: TRBJ1-1
clone_size: .

cdr3_nt: TGTGCCAGCAGCCAAGAATTAGACAGGGTGGAAGGCTACACCTTC
cdr3_aa: CASSQELDRVEGYTF
v_call: TRBV14
d_call: TRBD1
j_call: TRBJ1-2
clone_size: .

cdr3_nt: TGTGCCTGTGGGCGGGGACGCGATCAGCCCCAGCATTTT
cdr3_aa: CACGRGRDQPQHF
v_call: TRBV30
d_call: .
j_call: TRBJ1-5
clone_size: .

cdr3_nt: TGCGCCAGCAGCGCGGGGGGGAGCTCCTACAATGAGCAGTTCTTC
cdr3_aa: CASSAGGSSYNEQFF
v_call: TRBV5-1
d_call: TRBD2
j_call: TRBJ2-1
clone_size: .

cdr3_nt: TGTGCCAGTAGTGGGCCCGGCATAGCTAACTATGGCTACACCTTC
cdr3_aa: CASSGPGIANYGYTF
v_call: TRBV19
d_call: .
j_call: TRBJ1-2
clone_size: .

cdr3_nt: TGTGCCAGTAGTGTACAACAGGGGGGAGGAGCTTTCTTT
cdr3_aa: CASSVQQGGGAFF
v_call: TRBV19
d_call: TRBD1
j_call: TRBJ1-1
clone_size: .

cdr3_nt: TGTGCCAGCAGTTTGGGGGCCACTGAAGCTTTCTTT
cdr3_aa: CASSLGATEAFF
v_call: TRBV25-1
d_call: .
j_call: TRBJ1-1
clone_size: .

cdr3_nt: TGTGCCAGCTGGAAGGACAGGGCCGCGGAGACCCAGTACTTC
cdr3_aa: CASWKDRAAETQYF
v_call: TRBV5-6
d_call: TRBD1
j_call: TRBJ2-5
clone_size: .

cdr3_nt: TGCGCCAGCAGTGATTGGAGAGGAAGGTCTAACAATGAGCAGTTCTTC
cdr3_aa: CASSDWRGRSNNEQFF
v_call: TRBV10-1
d_call: .
j_call: TRBJ2-1
clone_size: once

cdr3_nt: TGTGCCAGCAGCTCGTTAGCGGGGGAGACACCGTACGAGCAGTACTTC
cdr3_aa: CASSSLAGETPYEQYF
v_call: TRBV11-2
d_call: TRBD2
j_call: TRBJ2-7
clone_size: .

cdr3_nt: TGCGCCAGCAGCTCACGGCAGGGCCTGGACATTCAGTACTTC
cdr3_aa: CASSSRQGLDIQYF
v_call: TRBV5-1
d_call: .
j_call: TRBJ2-4
clone_size: .

cdr3_nt: TGTGCCACCAGCCGCCGCGGGAGCAATCAGCCCCAGCATTTT
cdr3_aa: CATSRRGSNQPQHF
v_call: TRBV15
d_call: .
j_call: TRBJ1-5
clone_size: .

cdr3_nt: TGTGCCAGCAGGCAGGGGGAGTTTGAAAAACTGTTTTTT
cdr3_aa: CASRQGEFEKLFF
v_call: TRBV12-3/TRBV12-4
d_call: TRBD1
j_call: TRBJ1-4
clone_size: .

cdr3_nt: TGCGCCAGCAGCCAGATCCGGGACAGCCGAGCGGGGGACACTGAAGCTTTCTTT
cdr3_aa: CASSQIRDSRAGDTEAFF
v_call: TRBV4-3
d_call: TRBD1
j_call: TRBJ1-1
clone_size: .

cdr3_nt: TGTGCCAGCAGCACTTCCAGAGCAGGGTTGAACATTCAGTACTTC
cdr3_aa: CASSTSRAGLNIQYF
v_call: TRBV7-2
d_call: .
j_call: TRBJ2-4
clone_size: .

cdr3_nt: TGTGCCAGCAGCTTCGGTCCGTCGAGCAATCAGCCCCAGCATTTT
cdr3_aa: CASSFGPSSNQPQHF
v_call: TRBV7-9
d_call: .
j_call: TRBJ1-5
clone_size: .

cdr3_nt: TGTGCCAGCACCTTCCTGGGCCCCCTGAACACTGAAGCTTTCTTT
cdr3_aa: CASTFLGPLNTEAFF
v_call: TRBV14
d_call: .
j_call: TRBJ1-1
clone_size: .

cdr3_nt: TGTGCCAGTAGTATATGGGGACAGAGCTACGAGCAGTACTTC
cdr3_aa: CASSIWGQSYEQYF
v_call: TRBV19
d_call: TRBD1
j_call: TRBJ2-7
clone_size: few

cdr3_nt: TGTGCCAGCAGTTTAAGGGGGTTGTATGGCTACACCTTC
cdr3_aa: CASSLRGLYGYTF
v_call: TRBV28
d_call: .
j_call: TRBJ1-2
clone_size: .

cdr3_nt: TGTGCCAGGATCCTAGCGGGGAAGTCAGATACGCAGTATTTT
cdr3_aa: CARILAGKSDTQYF
v_call: TRBV2
d_call: TRBD2
j_call: TRBJ2-3
clone_size: .

cdr3_nt: TGTGCCAGCAGCCAAGATGCTGTAGCGGGACGCAATGAGCAGTTCTTC
cdr3_aa: CASSQDAVAGRNEQFF
v_call: TRBV3-1/TRBV3-2
d_call: TRBD2
j_call: TRBJ2-1
clone_size: .

cdr3_nt: TGTGCCATCGGGGACAGCAGCTCCTACAATGAGCAGTTCTTC
cdr3_aa: CAIGDSSSYNEQFF
v_call: TRBV10-3
d_call: TRBD1
j_call: TRBJ2-1
clone_size: .

cdr3_nt: TGTGCCAGCAGCTTCTCTGGGGGGGCCTCCGGGGAGCTGTTTTTT
cdr3_aa: CASSFSGGASGELFF
v_call: TRBV11-3
d_call: .
j_call: TRBJ2-2
clone_size: .

cdr3_nt: TGTGCCAGCAGCGTAGGGAGTAGCATTAGCACAGATACGCAGTATTTT
cdr3_aa: CASSVGSSISTDTQYF
v_call: TRBV9
d_call: .
j_call: TRBJ2-3
clone_size: .

cdr3_nt: TGTGCCAGCAGCCACAGAGGCGTCGGACGGGGGGGGCGCACAGATACGCAGTATTTT
cdr3_aa: CASSHRGVGRGGRTDTQYF
v_call: TRBV14
d_call: TRBD2
j_call: TRBJ2-3
clone_size: .

cdr3_nt: TGTGCCAGCAGGCAAATCTCTAGCTCCTACAATGAGCAGTTCTTC
cdr3_aa: CASRQISSSYNEQFF
v_call: TRBV7-9
d_call: .
j_call: TRBJ2-1
clone_size: .

cdr3_nt: TGTGCCAGCAGCTTAGCGCTAGCGGGGGGAACAGATACGCAGTATTTT
cdr3_aa: CASSLALAGGTDTQYF
v_call: TRBV7-2
d_call: TRBD2
j_call: TRBJ2-3
clone_size: .

cdr3_nt: TGTGCCTGGAGTTATGCGGGGGCAGATACGCAGTATTTT
cdr3_aa: CAWSYAGADTQYF
v_call: TRBV30
d_call: TRBD2
j_call: TRBJ2-3
clone_size: .